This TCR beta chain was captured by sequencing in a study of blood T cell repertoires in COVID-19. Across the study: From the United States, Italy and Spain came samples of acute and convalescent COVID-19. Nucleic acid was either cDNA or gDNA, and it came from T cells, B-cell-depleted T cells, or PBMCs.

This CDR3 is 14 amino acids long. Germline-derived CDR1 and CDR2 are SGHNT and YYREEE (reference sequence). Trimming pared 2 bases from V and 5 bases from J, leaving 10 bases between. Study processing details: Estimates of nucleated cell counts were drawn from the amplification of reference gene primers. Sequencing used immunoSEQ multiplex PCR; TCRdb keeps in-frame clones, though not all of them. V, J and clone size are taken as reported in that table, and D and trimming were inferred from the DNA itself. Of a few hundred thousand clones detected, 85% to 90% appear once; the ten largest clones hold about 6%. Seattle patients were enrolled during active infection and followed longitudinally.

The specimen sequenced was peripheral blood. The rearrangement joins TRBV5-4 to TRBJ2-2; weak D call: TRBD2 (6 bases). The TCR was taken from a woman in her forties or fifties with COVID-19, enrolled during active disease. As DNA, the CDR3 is TGTGCCAGCAGCTTAGCGGGTTGGACCGGGGAGCTGTTTTTT. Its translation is CASSLAGWTGELFF.